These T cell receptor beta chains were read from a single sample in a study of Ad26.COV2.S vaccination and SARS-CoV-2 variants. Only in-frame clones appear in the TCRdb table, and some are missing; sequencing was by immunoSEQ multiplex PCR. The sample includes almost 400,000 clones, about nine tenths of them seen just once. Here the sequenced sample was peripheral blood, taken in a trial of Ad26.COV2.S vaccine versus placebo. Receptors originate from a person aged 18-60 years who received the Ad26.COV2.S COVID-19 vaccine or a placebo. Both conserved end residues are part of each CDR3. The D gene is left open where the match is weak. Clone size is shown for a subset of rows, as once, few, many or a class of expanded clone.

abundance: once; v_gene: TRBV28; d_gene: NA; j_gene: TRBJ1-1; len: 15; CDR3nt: TGTGCCAGCGGCCGCGGAGGGCGTGGGGACACTGAAGCTTTCTTT; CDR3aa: CASGRGGRGDTEAFF
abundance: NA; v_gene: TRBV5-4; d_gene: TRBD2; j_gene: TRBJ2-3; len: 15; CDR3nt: TGTGCCAGCAGCCGGGGACTAGTTACCACAGATACGCAGTATTTT; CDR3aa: CASSRGLVTTDTQYF
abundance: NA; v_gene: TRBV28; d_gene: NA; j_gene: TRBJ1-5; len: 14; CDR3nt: TGTGCCAGCGCGAAACAGGGAGCACATCAGCCCCAGCATTTT; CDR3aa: CASAKQGAHQPQHF
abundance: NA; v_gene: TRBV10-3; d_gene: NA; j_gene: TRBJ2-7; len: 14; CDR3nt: TGTGCCATCAGGGGTGGGGCTGGGGCAAACGAGCAGTACTTC; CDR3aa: CAIRGGAGANEQYF
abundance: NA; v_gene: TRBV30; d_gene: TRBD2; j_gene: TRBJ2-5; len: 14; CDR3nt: TGTGCCTGGAGTAGCGGGAGCGGTGCAGAGACCCAGTACTTC; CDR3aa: CAWSSGSGAETQYF
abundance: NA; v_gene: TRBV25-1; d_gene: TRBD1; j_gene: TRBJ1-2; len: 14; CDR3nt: TGTGCCAGCAGTGATGGACAGGGAAACTATGGCTACACCTTC; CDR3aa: CASSDGQGNYGYTF
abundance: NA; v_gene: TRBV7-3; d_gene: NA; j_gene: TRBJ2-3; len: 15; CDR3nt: TGTGCCAGCAGCTTAACTTTAACCGGCACAGATACGCAGTATTTT; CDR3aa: CASSLTLTGTDTQYF
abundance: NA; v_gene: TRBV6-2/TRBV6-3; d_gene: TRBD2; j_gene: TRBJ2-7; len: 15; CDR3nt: TGTGCCAGCAGTTACGAAGGACTAGCGGCCTACGAGCAGTACTTC; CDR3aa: CASSYEGLAAYEQYF
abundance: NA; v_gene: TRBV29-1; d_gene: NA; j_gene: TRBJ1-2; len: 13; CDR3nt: TGCAGCGTTGAGGACCGGTTCAACTATGGCTACACCTTC; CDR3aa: CSVEDRFNYGYTF
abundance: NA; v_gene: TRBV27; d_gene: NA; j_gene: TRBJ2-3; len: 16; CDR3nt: TGTGCCAGCAGTCCGATGGCCCAGAATCATGCAGATACGCAGTATTTT; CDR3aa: CASSPMAQNHADTQYF
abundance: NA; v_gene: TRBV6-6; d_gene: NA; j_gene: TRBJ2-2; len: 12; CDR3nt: TGTGCCAGCAGTTCGAAGACCGGGGAGCTGTTTTTT; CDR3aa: CASSSKTGELFF
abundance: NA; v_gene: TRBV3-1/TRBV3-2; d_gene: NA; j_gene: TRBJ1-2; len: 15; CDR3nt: TGTGCCAGCAGCTCGTCGGGACTCCCGGGCTATGGCTACACCTTC; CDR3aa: CASSSSGLPGYGYTF
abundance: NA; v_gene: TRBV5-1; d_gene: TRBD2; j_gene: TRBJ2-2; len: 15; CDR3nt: TGCGCCAGCAGCTTACTAGCGGGAGACGGCGGGGAGCTGTTTTTT; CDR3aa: CASSLLAGDGGELFF
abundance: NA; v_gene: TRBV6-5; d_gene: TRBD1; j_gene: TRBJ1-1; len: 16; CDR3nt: TGTGCCAGCAGTTACTCTGGAGGGGGCCTGAACACTGAAGCTTTCTTT; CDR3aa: CASSYSGGGLNTEAFF
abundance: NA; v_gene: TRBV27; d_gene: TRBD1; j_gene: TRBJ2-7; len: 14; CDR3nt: TGTGCCAGTTGTCGGGACAGGGCCACGCCGGAGCAGTACTTC; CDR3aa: CASCRDRATPEQYF